These 25 T cell receptor beta chains were sequenced from one sample in a study of T cell responses to AZD1222 COVID-19 vaccine. Here immunoSEQ multiplex PCR was the method, and the copy in TCRdb shows in-frame clones only, minus some. The profile covers approximately 150,000 clones, with about 91% appearing a single time and about 3.8% taken by the ten largest. Sample: peripheral blood, taken 28 days after the second AZD1222 dose. The receptors here all came from an adult who received the AZD1222 COVID-19 vaccine.

The chain combines TRBV6-1 with TRBJ1-6; maybe TRBD1 (5 bases). CDR1 is MNHNS and CDR2 is SASEGT in the germline V gene. Trimming stripped 4 bases from V and 0 bases from J, with 19 bases between. This CDR3 comprises 19 residues. For the CDR3, the DNA is TGTGCCAGCAGTGTACCATCGGGACTCCTGAGCTCCTATAATTCACCCCTCCACTTT. It translates to CASSVPSGLLSSYNSPLHF.

V and J are TRBV7-9 and TRBJ2-1; 12 bases fit TRBD2. In germline, CDR1 is SEHNR, CDR2 FQNEAQ (reference sequence). The CDR3 has 15 amino acids. J was trimmed by 3 bases and V by 5 bases; bases with no gene match: 2. CDR3 amino acids: CASSRTSGDYNEQFF. CDR3 DNA sequence: TGTGCCAGCAGCCGGACTAGCGGGGACTACAATGAGCAGTTCTTC.

The gene calls are TRBV5-6 and TRBJ1-2; D unclear. CDR1 and CDR2 from the germline V gene are SGHDT and YYEEEE. The CDR3 has 13 residues. V was trimmed by 4 bases and J by 6 bases, leaving 13 bases between them. CDR3 DNA: TGTGCCAGCAGCCCCATGGGTGGGAATGGCTACACCTTC. Translating it yields CASSPMGGNGYTF. Drawing the rest from reference TRBV5-6 and TRBJ1-2, the complete variable domain is DAGVTQSPTHLIKTRGQQVTLRCSPKSGHDTVSWYQQALGQGPQFIFQYYEEEERQRGNFPDRFSGHQFPNYSSELNVNALLLGDSALYLCASSPMGGNGYTFGSGTRLTVV.

The chain combines TRBV27 with TRBJ1-3; 8 bases map to TRBD1. V shed 2 bases, J shed 4 bases, and the junction held 4 bases outside the gene matches. Germline V lookup: CDR1 MNHEY, CDR2 SMNVEV (reference sequence). The CDR3 totals 15 residues. CDR3: CASSLQGAMGNTIYF. The CDR3 nucleotides read TGTGCCAGCAGTTTACAGGGGGCGATGGGAAACACCATATATTTT.

The J gene is TRBJ1-5, the V gene TRBV3-1 (or the pseudogene TRBV3-2); D is unclear. The CDR3 has 13 amino acids. Germline values: CDR1 LGHDT, CDR2 YNNKEL (reference sequence). V was pared by 0 bases and J by 6 bases, with 6 bases between. The CDR3 coding sequence is TGTGCCAGCAGCCAAGATCCCCCTCAGCCCCAGCATTTT. The encoded protein is CASSQDPPQPQHF.

This rearrangement joins TRBV11-3 to TRBJ2-3; TRBD2 matches 9 bases. This CDR3 contains 15 residues. V gave up 6 bases and J gave up 2 bases; unmatched junction bases: 6. Per germline, CDR1 SGHNT and CDR2 YENEEA. CDR3 protein: CASRAGGLDTDTQYF. The CDR3 bases are TGTGCCAGCAGGGCGGGAGGGCTTGACACAGATACGCAGTATTTT.

This chain connects TRBV18 to TRBJ2-3, with TRBD2 identical over 7 bases. In germline, CDR1 is KGHSH, CDR2 LQKENI. V gave up 3 bases and J gave up 2 bases; unmatched junction bases: 8. This CDR3 is 16 amino acids long. The CDR3 loop reads CASSPEGRVSTDTQYF. CDR3 DNA: TGTGCCAGCTCACCGGAGGGGAGGGTTTCCACAGATACGCAGTATTTT.

The V gene is TRBV24-1, the J gene TRBJ1-2; possibly TRBD1 for D (5 bases). This CDR3 has 13 residues. Trimming removed 7 bases from V and 3 bases from J, with 11 bases in between. From germline, CDR1 is KGHDR and CDR2 SFDVKD. CDR3: CATSRDSHYGYTF. The CDR3 coding sequence is TGTGCCACCAGCCGGGACTCCCACTATGGCTACACCTTC.

The CDR3 loop is CASSQDRTGNSPLHF. The CDR3 DNA is TGCGCCAGCAGCCAAGACAGGACAGGGAATTCACCCCTCCACTTT. This rearrangement joins TRBV4-1 to TRBJ1-6; 8 bases map to TRBD1. This CDR3 contains 15 residues. The J segment lost 7 bases and the V segment lost 0 bases, leaving 2 bases of the junction unmatched. The germline CDR1 and CDR2 sequences are MGHRA and YSYEKL.

This chain uses TRBV5-4 with TRBJ1-1; TRBD1 matches at 7 bases. The V gene's germline CDR1 is SGHNT and CDR2 YYREEE (reference sequence). Unmatched junction bases numbered 12, after V lost 4 bases and J lost 3 bases. This CDR3 spans 16 amino acids. DNA of the CDR3: TGTGCCAGCAGCCCAGGAGGGGCCAGGGGGGACACTGAAGCTTTCTTT. Protein sequence: CASSPGGARGDTEAFF.

This chain joins TRBV12-5 and TRBJ2-1, with 8 bases identical to TRBD1. CDR1 and CDR2 (germline): LGHNT, FRNRAP. The CDR3 length is 14 residues. Trimming cost V 6 bases and J 7 bases; bases outside gene matches: 8. This CDR3 is CASGGDRKNNEQFF. Written as DNA, the CDR3 is TGTGCTAGTGGAGGGGACAGGAAGAATAATGAGCAGTTCTTC.

This chain connects TRBV19 to TRBJ1-4; unclear D gene. Germline V gene lookup returns CDR1 LNHDA and CDR2 SQIVND (reference sequence). Trimming stripped 0 bases from V and 8 bases from J, with 7 bases between. The CDR3 has 13 amino acids. CDR3 bases: TGTGCCAGTAGTATAGATCGAAGGGAAAAACTGTTTTTT. Amino acid sequence: CASSIDRREKLFF.

This sequence joins TRBV6-5 and TRBJ2-3; the match to TRBD2 covers 8 bases. The trim removed 7 bases at V and 6 bases at J, leaving 12 bases unmatched. Per germline, CDR1 MNHEY and CDR2 SVGAGI. The CDR3 has 15 amino acids. CDR3 in DNA: TGTGCCAGCACCGCGCGGGGGGACCCGCAGGATACGCAGTATTTT. This encodes CASTARGDPQDTQYF.

The CDR3 is CATSDPGPSTDTQYF. DNA of the CDR3: TGTGCCACCAGTGACCCGGGACCGAGCACAGATACGCAGTATTTT. This chain uses TRBV24-1 with TRBJ2-3, with D tentatively TRBD1 or TRBD2 (5 bases each). Germline-derived CDR1 and CDR2 are KGHDR and SFDVKD. CDR3 length: 15 residues. V lost 4 bases to trimming and J lost 0 bases, with 10 bases between them.

J is TRBJ2-1 and V is TRBV6-5, with D tentatively TRBD1 or TRBD2 (6 bases each). CDR1 and CDR2 from the germline V gene are MNHEY and SVGAGI. V dropped 2 bases and J dropped 2 bases, with 13 bases sitting between them. The CDR3 consists of 16 residues. CDR3 sequence: CASSYKGGGPYNEQFF. CDR3 bases: TGTGCCAGCAGTTACAAGGGGGGCGGACCCTACAATGAGCAGTTCTTC.

This chain connects TRBV27 to TRBJ2-7, with 8 bases that match TRBD2. Germline V gene data show CDR1 as MNHEY and CDR2 as SMNVEV (reference sequence). J lost 2 bases, V lost 5 bases, and 14 bases had no gene match. The CDR3 has 17 amino acids. The CDR3 spells CASSQGASGRTTYEQYF. DNA for the CDR3: TGTGCCAGCAGTCAAGGGGCCAGCGGGAGAACCACCTACGAGCAGTACTTC.

The J gene is TRBJ2-3, the V gene TRBV7-6; TRBD2 matches 11 bases. CDR3 length: 22 residues. Germline V gives CDR1 SGHVS, CDR2 FNYEAQ. V shed 2 bases and J 6 bases; nucleotides not matched to a gene: 25. CDR3: CASSLIPSGGYVSSPHADTQYF. DNA of the CDR3: TGTGCCAGCAGCTTAATTCCTAGCGGGGGGTATGTTAGTTCCCCTCACGCTGATACGCAGTATTTT.

The genes are TRBV18 and TRBJ2-7, with TRBD1 identical over 9 bases. With 3 bases clipped from V and 12 bases from J, the junction kept 9 bases outside the gene matches. This CDR3 is 13 amino acids long. Germline loops: CDR1 KGHSH, CDR2 LQKENI. CDR3 region: CASSPYGQGRRYF. The CDR3, as DNA: TGTGCCAGCTCACCCTATGGACAGGGGCGTCGGTACTTC.

The sample holds one count of this clone. The chain employs TRBV7-2 and TRBJ1-4; the D gene is possibly TRBD1 (5 bases). The CDR3 extends over 12 amino acids. Between the trimmed V and J ends, which lost 7 bases and 10 bases, there was a span of 13 bases. Per the germline V gene, CDR1 is SGHTA and CDR2 is FQGNSA. Here the CDR3 DNA reads TGTGCCAGCACCACATCCGGGACAAAACTGTTTTTT. This gives the protein CASTTSGTKLFF.

V usage is TRBV29-1 and J usage is TRBJ1-1; D unresolved. This CDR3 has 13 residues. CDR1 and CDR2 (germline): SQVTM, ANQGSEA. V dropped 6 bases and J dropped 4 bases, with 15 bases sitting between them. The CDR3 is CSVGPGFSTEAFF. The CDR3 nucleotides read TGCAGCGTCGGACCTGGCTTTTCCACTGAAGCTTTCTTT.

This clone came up once. The chain employs TRBV6-5 and TRBJ1-4; D gene ambiguous. Trimming took 7 bases from V and 4 from J, leaving 10 bases between them. CDR1 MNHEY and CDR2 SVGAGI come from the germline V gene. The length of the CDR3 is 13 residues. The CDR3 nucleotides read TGTGCCAGCACGACCGAGGGTAATGAAAAACTGTTTTTT. Amino acids: CASTTEGNEKLFF.

The rearrangement links TRBV7-2 to TRBJ2-5, with D maybe TRBD1 (6 bases). V dropped 4 bases and J dropped 5 bases, with 11 bases sitting between them. Germline-derived CDR1 and CDR2 are SGHTA and FQGNSA. The CDR3 sequence is 13 residues long. The CDR3 sequence is CASSSLRGETQYF. CDR3 nucleotide sequence: TGTGCCAGCAGCTCTTTAAGGGGGGAGACCCAGTACTTC.

The chain is built from TRBV5-1 and TRBJ2-2; the D call may be TRBD1 or TRBD2 (5 bases each). Trimming shortened V by 3 bases and J by 4 bases, and 16 bases separated the two germline ends. This CDR3 is 16 amino acids long. CDR1 and CDR2 from the germline V gene are SGHRS and YFSETQ. The DNA for the CDR3 is TGCGCCAGCAGCTCCGGGGCCCTTGGGGGCACCGGGGAGCTGTTTTTT. As protein: CASSSGALGGTGELFF.

V usage is TRBV11-3 and J usage is TRBJ2-7, with D unclear. Germline V gene lookup returns CDR1 SGHNT and CDR2 YENEEA. Trimming removed 5 bases at V and 4 bases at J, with 9 bases between. This CDR3 spans 12 amino acids. CDR3 nucleotides: TGTGCCAGCAGCACAAAGGGATACGAGCAGTACTTC. Its protein is CASSTKGYEQYF.

This sequence joins TRBV19 and TRBJ1-2; TRBD1 aligns across 7 bases. CDR1 and CDR2 from the germline V gene are LNHDA and SQIVND (reference sequence). The CDR3 contains 12 residues. V lost 5 bases and J lost 4; bases outside the gene matches: 1. CDR3 coding DNA: TGTGCCAGTAGTGACAGGGCCTATGGCTACACCTTC. It yields the protein CASSDRAYGYTF. The variable domain in full, completed from reference TRBV19 and TRBJ1-2, reads DGGITQSPKYLFRKEGQNVTLSCEQNLNHDAMYWYRQDPGQGLRLIYYSQIVNDFQKGDIAEGYSVSREKKESFPLTVTSAQKNPTAFYLCASSDRAYGYTFGSGTRLTVV.